A single sample is the source of the 14 T cell receptor beta chains below, sequenced in a study of T-cell reconstitution after alpha-beta-depleted transplantation in children. For TCRbeta, the library was prepared with unique molecular identifiers. TCRdb re-derived calls from the PCR reads in MiXCR, one entry per CDR3 protein. The repertoire holds about 600,000 distinct CDR3 sequences, with 8% to 11% as singletons. Here the sequenced sample was PBMCs from the stem cell graft donor, taken from the stem cell graft. The origin of the receptors is a human donor who donated a stem cell graft to a child with acute myeloid leukemia.

This clonotype was recorded many times. V gene TRBV6-2 or TRBV6-3 combines with J gene TRBJ2-3, with a possible D match to TRBD2 (6 bases). V was clipped by 6 bases and J by 6 bases, with 19 bases between them. In germline, CDR1 is MNHEY, CDR2 SVGEGT. This CDR3 is built from 15 residues. The CDR3 region is CASRDGTSRVDTQYF. CDR3 nucleotides: TGTGCCAGCAGAGACGGGACTTCCCGTGTGGATACGCAGTATTTT.

This clonotype turned up a few times. The genes are TRBV5-1 and TRBJ2-4, with a weak D call TRBD1 (6 bases). CDR3 length: 15 amino acids. Germline CDR1 is SGHRS and CDR2 is YFSETQ. V lost 5 bases, J lost 8 bases, and 20 bases lay in between. The CDR3 sequence is CASRNELRTVDIQYF. The DNA of the CDR3 is TGCGCCAGCAGAAATGAACTAAGGACAGTTGACATTCAGTACTTC.

This clonotype came up a few times. The chain couples TRBV27 to TRBJ2-2; 8 bases match TRBD2. There are 14 residues in the CDR3. V lost 3 bases to trimming and J lost 4 bases; unmatched junction nucleotides: 1. Germline assignment: CDR1 MNHEY and CDR2 SMNVEV (reference sequence). The DNA of the CDR3 is TGTGCCAGCAGTTTCGGGACTAGCACCGGGGAGCTGTTTTTT. Translated: CASSFGTSTGELFF.

There are a few counts of this clonotype. The chain recombines TRBV6-1 with TRBJ1-3; weak D call: TRBD1 (5 bases). Deletions cut 5 bases from V and 0 bases from J, with 14 bases between. The CDR3 contains 16 residues. CDR1 and CDR2 (germline): MNHNS, SASEGT. Written as DNA, the CDR3 is TGTGCCAGCAGTCCATCCAGTGGGGCCTCTGGAAACACCATATATTTT. It encodes CASSPSSGASGNTIYF.

This clonotype turned up a few times. The gene calls are TRBV7-3 and TRBJ2-3; possible D gene TRBD2, 5 bases. V lost 1 base to trimming and J lost 3 bases, with 8 bases between them. The CDR3 runs to 14 residues. CDR1 and CDR2 from the germline V gene are SGHTA and FQGTGA. CDR3 region: CASSLRRETDTQYF. CDR3 DNA: TGTGCCAGCAGCTTAAGACGGGAAACAGATACGCAGTATTTT.

The CDR3 is CASSPPWAGQETQYF. For the CDR3, the DNA is TGTGCCAGCTCACCCCCATGGGCGGGGCAAGAGACCCAGTACTTC. The genes are TRBV18 and TRBJ2-5; D possibly corresponds to TRBD2 (6 bases). Germline CDR1 reads KGHSH; CDR2 reads LQKENI. The CDR3 has 15 residues. V was shortened by 3 bases and J by 2 bases, with 13 bases between the two germline ends.

Points on this clonotype: As the CDR3 is not closed by the conserved phenylalanine or tryptophan, this likely results from a read error. This rearrangement joins TRBV7-2 to TRBJ2-7; no reliable D call. Germline lookup yields CDR1 SGHTA and CDR2 FQGNSA. V was trimmed by 5 bases and J by 2 bases, leaving 16 bases between them. The CDR3 has 15 amino acids. CDR3 coding DNA: TGTGCCAGCAGCCCCGACGGCCAGGTACCCTACGAGCAGTACCTC. As protein: CASSPDGQVPYEQYL.

The gene calls are TRBV7-9 and TRBJ2-1, with 8 bases identical to TRBD2. V was pared by 5 bases and J by 7 bases, with 10 bases of the junction left unmatched. Looked up from germline, CDR1 is SEHNR and CDR2 is FQNEAQ (reference sequence). There are 15 residues in the CDR3. The CDR3 here is CASSPRGAGENEQFF. In nucleotides, the CDR3 is TGTGCCAGCAGCCCAAGGGGAGCGGGAGAGAATGAGCAGTTCTTC.

This clonotype has ten or more counts. The V and J genes are TRBV10-3 and TRBJ2-5, with TRBD2 identical over 7 bases. There are 13 residues in the CDR3. In germline, CDR1 is ENHRY, CDR2 SYGVKD. J gave up 3 bases and V 7 bases, and 5 bases lay outside the gene matches. The CDR3 loop is CAITAGVKETQYF. The CDR3 nucleotides read TGTGCCATCACTGCGGGAGTGAAAGAGACCCAGTACTTC.

CDR3 residues: CASSPTWDRGFF. DNA of the CDR3: TGTGCCAGCAGCCCCACCTGGGACCGGGGGTTCTTC. The J gene is TRBJ2-1, the V gene TRBV6-2 or TRBV6-3, with D perhaps TRBD1 or TRBD2 (5 bases each). This CDR3 has 12 residues. V lost 6 bases, J lost 15 bases, and 18 bases lay in between. Germline values: CDR1 MNHEY, CDR2 SVGEGT.

This clonotype was observed a handful of times. This chain joins TRBV20-1 and TRBJ2-7, with TRBD1 matching over 11 bases. Losses at the gene ends were 2 bases for V and 6 bases for J; bases not matched to a gene: 6. The germline V gene has CDR1 DFQATT and CDR2 SNEGSKA (reference sequence). CDR3 length: 14 amino acids. The CDR3, as DNA: TGCAGTGCTAGACGCGGGACAGGGGGTCCCGAGCAGTACTTC. This translates into CSARRGTGGPEQYF.

The rearrangement uses TRBV29-1 and TRBJ2-7; 12 bases agree with TRBD2. After removal of 3 bases from V and 7 bases from J, the junction contained 10 bases not matched to a gene. Per germline, CDR1 SQVTM and CDR2 ANQGSEA. The CDR3 has 15 residues. The CDR3, as DNA: TGCAGCGTTGAGGATCTAGCGGGAGGGCTGCGGGAGCAGTACTTC. Translated, it gives CSVEDLAGGLREQYF.

V usage is TRBV5-1 and J usage is TRBJ1-1; TRBD1 agrees at 9 bases. The CDR3 spans 17 residues. The germline gives CDR1 SGHRS, CDR2 YFSETQ. J gave up 2 bases and V 2 bases, and 10 bases lay outside the gene matches. The chain's CDR3 is CASSFSFRDRVNTEAFF. CDR3 sequence (DNA): TGCGCCAGCAGCTTCTCATTCCGGGACAGGGTCAACACTGAAGCTTTCTTT.

The sample holds a few counts of this clonotype. The chain employs TRBV14 and TRBJ2-1, with 9 bases matching TRBD2. This CDR3 region has 15 residues. J gave up 6 bases and V 5 bases, and 8 bases lay outside the gene matches. CDR1 and CDR2 from the germline V gene are SGHDN and FVKESK. The CDR3 sequence is CASSFAILAGNEQFF. In DNA form, the CDR3 reads TGTGCCAGCAGCTTCGCAATACTAGCGGGCAATGAGCAGTTCTTC.